This T cell receptor (beta chain) was documented in a study of cytomegalovirus exposure and HLA in healthy donors (dated by TCRdb to 2016 to 2017). Some background on the complete study: An earlier analysis of roughly 610 of the donors reported about 280 Gb of sequence data and 95 million to 140 million unique TCR beta sequences obtained from approximately 180 million T cells. The study combined high-throughput TCR immunosequencing, statistical association of individual TCRs with disease status, and machine learning to predict cytomegalovirus infection status. HLA typing covered class I and class II loci at four-digit resolution. Donor age, sex, ethnicity and CMV serostatus were compiled alongside the repertoire data. A later analysis re-analyzed previously published TCR beta repertoires from 550 to 700 donors and added high-resolution HLA genotyping to study TCR occurrence patterns. The number of donors typed differed by locus, with roughly 629-640 for A, B, C, DRB1 and DQB1, 522 for DQA1, 600 to 610 for DPA1, and approximately 470 for DPB1. Every discovery cohort repertoire had been produced on one sequencing platform. The later analysis used no new phenotypic data to find candidate immune exposures, relying instead on TCR beta sequences and their occurrence across donors. In an earlier analysis of a few hundred of the donors, high-throughput TCR beta sequencing was used to judge whether each TCR beta V gene segment behaved as functional or pseudogenic. On average, roughly 250,000 unique TCR beta nucleotide sequences were sequenced per donor among a few hundred genotyped donors of the cohort, with about 19% of those sequences being non-productive. Four to six DR-DQ haplotypes were handled as single units for association and clustering, since linkage in the cohort was strong. An early release that covered 500 to 800 HLA-typed donors contained approximately 300 gigabases of sequencing data and tens of millions of unique TCR sequences. The study aimed to test whether cataloging public T cell receptors could reveal signatures of past pathogen exposure. A separate validation cohort of about 110 different subjects was used in addition to the roughly 720-subject first cohort. Among the roughly 410 genotyped donors, around 79% belonged to the genetic ancestry cluster associated with self-reported Caucasian donors. A later genetic analysis used genome-wide SNP genotypes for about 60% of the roughly 700 donors, treating that subset as a discovery cohort. The study used immunosequencing to profile the T cell repertoires of several hundred subjects and linked those repertoires to cytomegalovirus serostatus.

According to the germline V gene (reference sequence), CDR1 reads SEHNR and CDR2 reads FQNEAQ. Taken from cysteine to phenylalanine, the CDR3 has 14 residues. The only DNA kept is the CDR3, 42 bases in frame from the first base. Relative to germline, V is 4 bases shorter and J is 2 bases shorter, with 12 bases between their ends. Remarks on this clone: The antigen this receptor binds is unknown.

Libraries were prepared through the immunoSEQ multiplex PCR assay. The multiplex PCR relied on a mix of 60 forward primers for TCR Vbeta segments and 13 reverse primers for TCR Jbeta segments. Amplification of the CDR3 region of rearranged TCR beta genes was performed with a multiplex PCR assay on genomic DNA. On the Illumina HiSeq System, the amplified TCR beta libraries were sequenced as 87-base-pair reads. Per the source publication's procedure: Across the roughly 670 repertoires, a later analysis counted 60 million to 90 million unique TCR beta chains, roughly 11 million of which were shared by at least two donors. A nearest-neighbor algorithm error-corrected the raw reads and collapsed the reads into unique sequences, merging closely related sequences to remove PCR and sequencing errors. CDR3 sequences were aligned to IMGT reference sequences to assign V, D and J gene segments. For a sequence to be retained, at least a six-nucleotide match to both a V gene segment and a J gene segment was required. A rearrangement was called productive if the CDR3 had no stop codons and remained in frame with V and J, and every other rearrangement was called non-productive. Following IMGT convention, CDR3 was defined as the stretch from the second conserved V-encoded cysteine up to the conserved J-encoded phenylalanine. In an earlier analysis of roughly 610 of the donors, sequences lacking an unambiguous match to a single V gene segment were excluded. An earlier analysis of some 610 of the donors called V segments functional above 56.7% productive rearrangements and segregating when the between-donor standard deviation exceeded 5%. A statistical classification framework was built for diagnosing cytomegalovirus status from the catalog of TCR beta chain sequences. V and J gene assignment, in a later analysis, came from comparing TCR nucleotide sequences with IMGT/GENE-DB human TR gene sequences. The TCRdist pipeline was used in a later analysis to assign CDR3 sequences and most-parsimonious VDJ recombination scenarios. In a later analysis, each TCR beta chain was defined by its CDR3 amino acid sequence together with its V-gene family, and reads without a unique V-gene family were excluded. A later analysis removed 592 highly shared, low-generation-probability nucleotide sequences to deal with suspected cross-contamination and a sequencing artifact. A later analysis calculated a clonal expansion index for each public chain from normalized within-repertoire ranks of inferred template counts. In a later analysis, generation probabilities were computed using a VDJ recombination model fitted to out-of-frame rearrangements, and the results were checked against IGoR. A later analysis scored TCR-TCR, TCR-HLA and TCR-CMV co-occurrence with hypergeometric tests, applying a repertoire-size bias correction to TCR pairs. In a later analysis, false discovery rates were estimated by permuting HLA or CMV assignments 20 times. A later analysis grouped co-occurring TCRs with DBSCAN, adding TCRdist sequence similarity when clustering within HLA-allele-positive subsets. For co-occurrence clustering, repertoires with fewer than 30,000 or more than 120,000 public chains were excluded, along with roughly 5 repertoires with anomalous nucleotide sharing. In TCRdb, the immuneACCESS table is reduced to in-frame sequences with V and J assigned. These tables do not hold every clone; where another copy was compared, an unresolved V gene accounts for under half, and the others remain unexplained. From that table come the V and J calls and clone size; the DNA was used to work out D and trimming. This sample's clone table shows some 150,000 clones. The ten most abundant clones make up 2% to 2.5% of the sample.

The cohort was made up of about 610 healthy bone marrow donors. At the time of sampling, every cohort member was nominally healthy, though immune exposures that went unrecorded were likely present. The donor was CMV seronegative and was included in the group of a few hundred seronegative cohort members. A peripheral blood sample was collected from each donor, and TCR beta sequencing was performed on peripheral blood mononuclear cells. The Qiagen DNeasy Blood Extraction Kit was used to extract genomic DNA from the blood cell samples. Study-level results and caveats: At a false discovery rate of 0.05, a later analysis linked about 17,000 TCR beta sequences to specific HLA alleles. In vitro tests confirmed that a few of the cytomegalovirus-associated TCR beta chains recognize cytomegalovirus antigens. A group of highly shared sequence variants was considered likely to be a technical artifact of the sequencing pipeline. Immune exposure information for the cohort was limited to CMV serostatus. Because counts were too low, roughly 16 rarely observed V segments, including chromosome 9 orphons, were excluded from the earlier analysis of 587 of the donors. Some IMGT-functional V segments, including TRBV6-2 and TRBV6-3, could not be distinguished by the 87-base-pair reads and were therefore excluded. Compared with the roughly 670-donor mean, donors in an Asian-associated ancestry cluster had fewer N-insertions in productive TCRs, according to a later genetic analysis. When HLA alleles, especially DR and DQ, strongly co-occurred, attributing TCR associations to individual alleles was difficult. Roughly uniform sequencing depth across donors was assumed in presence/absence analyses, although this assumption may not hold. A further reported finding was that TCR beta sequences accurately predicted the HLA-A and HLA-B alleles for most subjects in the first cohort. V-gene and J-gene trimming of TCR beta chains was associated with a missense DCLRE1C variant in a later genetic analysis, and the association was replicated in an independent cohort. In a later analysis, TCR association rates were found to vary across HLA loci, with the most associated TCRs seen for DRB1 alleles and the fewest for HLA-C alleles. In an earlier analysis of under 600 of the donors, most TCR beta V segments were observed in productive rearrangements about 87% or about 30% of the time, broadly matching IMGT annotations. In this cohort, only TCR beta chains were sequenced, and detectable features were limited by the absence of alpha or paired-chain data. Most TCR sequences were observed very rarely across donors, whereas some public TCRs were present in many individuals. Several of the top co-occurrence clusters appeared to be linked to parvovirus B19, influenza, CMV and Epstein-Barr virus, according to a later analysis. Most CMV-associated TCR beta chains appeared to be HLA-restricted in a later analysis, and the HLA associations seemed to be driven largely by CMV exposure. In the study, around 160 TCR beta chains were listed as associated with cytomegalovirus. In a later analysis, HLA-associated TCR beta chains were found to be more clonally expanded and to have lower generation probabilities than equally common non-associated chains. The authors suggested that the approach could potentially be generalized to other disease states and immunological phenotypes. HLA typing was unavailable for some donors at each locus, so association tests used only the typed subset. Cytomegalovirus status was reported to be diagnosed by the classifier with high specificity and sensitivity in both the original and validation cohorts. Linkage disequilibrium might explain the correlated functional status among segregating V segments, but an unknown experimental factor could not be excluded.

The sequenced material came from PBMCs. The sequence came from a young woman in good health and CMV-seronegative. The rearrangement joined TRBV7-9 to TRBJ2-7; no D gene call is confident. The bases are TGTGCCAGCAGCTCCCTAGTCCCCCCCTACGAGCAGTACTTC. It is translated as CASSSLVPPYEQYF.